Below, 16 T cell receptor beta chains from the same sample are listed, as sequenced in a study of blood T cells in healthy people across ages. Combining a sample-barcoded 5' primer with a J-beta primer mix, a second PCR ran for about 6 to 12 cycles. TCRdb called the 5' RACE reads again in MiXCR, with one record for every CDR3 protein. Among approximately 1.5 million distinct CDR3 sequences listed, approximately 43% were seen once. Sequences were obtained from blood. These receptors originate from a woman aged 18-29 years in good health.

CDR3: CASSHNRGRPYEQYF. As DNA, the CDR3 is TGCGCCAGCAGCCATAACCGAGGGCGGCCCTACGAGCAGTACTTC. The chain employs TRBV4-3 and TRBJ2-7, with D maybe TRBD2 (5 bases). This CDR3 is 15 amino acids long. Per germline, CDR1 LGHNA and CDR2 YSLEER. Trimming removed 3 bases at V and 2 bases at J, with 14 bases between.

This clonotype was detected only a few times. This rearrangement joins TRBV5-1 to TRBJ2-3; 13 bases align to TRBD2. J was trimmed by 5 bases and V by 4 bases; bases with no gene match: 4. The CDR3 is 15 residues long. In germline, CDR1 is SGHRS, CDR2 YFSETQ. The CDR3 sequence: CASSHRTSGGDTQYF. The DNA of the CDR3 is TGCGCCAGCAGCCATCGGACTAGCGGGGGAGATACGCAGTATTTT.

This clonotype was seen repeatedly, ten times or more. V and J are TRBV20-1 and TRBJ2-7, with a possible D match to TRBD1 (6 bases). Looked up from germline, CDR1 is DFQATT and CDR2 is SNEGSKA (reference sequence). CDR3 size: 16 residues. V was clipped by 1 base and J by 0 bases, with 16 bases between them. CDR3 sequence: CSARALTGFSSYEQYF. As DNA, the CDR3 is TGCAGTGCTAGAGCCCTGACAGGTTTTAGCTCCTACGAGCAGTACTTC.

This clonotype showed up many times. The CDR3 spells CASKSTGETQYF. The CDR3 bases are TGTGCCAGCAAGAGTACTGGCGAGACCCAGTACTTC. J is TRBJ2-5 and V is TRBV6-5; D remains ambiguous. Germline V CDR1 and CDR2: MNHEY, SVGAGI. The CDR3 has 12 residues. Trimming removed 7 bases at V and 5 bases at J, with 11 bases between.

The chain employs TRBV29-1 and TRBJ2-1, with TRBD1 matching 7 bases. This CDR3 region has 12 residues. V dropped 4 bases and J dropped 9; count of bases not matched to a gene: 6. Germline CDR1 reads SQVTM; CDR2 reads ANQGSEA. CDR3 nucleotides: TGCAGCGTTGCGACAGGGTTCGGTGAGCAGTTCTTC. Its translation: CSVATGFGEQFF.

Concerning this clonotype itself: The junction shows a germline mismatch at one end, possibly a read error. J is TRBJ1-2 and V is TRBV20-1; 9 nucleotides align to TRBD1. Germline CDR1 reads DFQATT; CDR2 reads SNEGSKA (reference sequence). The CDR3 totals 15 residues. CDR3 loop: CSARGTGRANYGYTF. The DNA for the CDR3 is TGCAGTGCCAGAGGGACAGGGCGAGCTAACTATGGCTACACCTTC.

In regard to this clonotype: Germline is not matched at one junction end, which may reflect a read error. The chain has TRBV30 and TRBJ1-2; 9 bases agree with TRBD1. The germline gives CDR1 GTSNPN, CDR2 SVGIG (reference sequence). CDR3 length: 15 amino acids. CDR3 region: CAWAGNLGQGNGYAF. In DNA, the CDR3 is TGTGCCTGGGCGGGGAACCTTGGACAGGGGAATGGCTACGCCTTC.

This clonotype was counted once. The gene calls are TRBV6-2 or TRBV6-3 and TRBJ1-1; D ambiguous. CDR3 length: 13 amino acids. Germline CDR1 is MNHEY and CDR2 is SVGEGT. V was shortened by 2 bases and J by 3 bases, with 7 bases between the two germline ends. DNA for the CDR3: TGTGCCAGCAGTTACGAGGCCTACACTGAAGCTTTCTTT. It specifies CASSYEAYTEAFF.

There are a few counts of this clonotype. CDR3 protein: CASIGQWNTEAFF. CDR3 nucleotide sequence: TGTGCCAGCATCGGCCAGTGGAACACTGAAGCTTTCTTT. This chain joins TRBV2 and TRBJ1-1, with D unresolved. The V and J ends lost 7 bases and 1 base respectively, with 10 bases between them. CDR1 is SNHLY and CDR2 is FYNNEI in the germline V gene. CDR3 size: 13 residues. Based on the CDR3 plus reference TRBV2 and TRBJ1-1, the full variable domain is EPEVTQTPSHQVTQMGQEVILRCVPISNHLYFYWYRQILGQKVEFLVSFYNNEISEKSEIFDDQFSVERPDGSNFTLKIRSTKLEDSAMYFCASIGQWNTEAFFGQGTRLTVV.

This clonotype was detected a few times. The chain has TRBV7-9 and TRBJ2-5; D remains ambiguous. The V and J ends lost 0 bases and 4 bases respectively, with 6 bases between them. The CDR3 loop spans 13 amino acids. Germline assignment: CDR1 SEHNR and CDR2 FQNEAQ (reference sequence). In nucleotides, the CDR3 is TGTGCCAGCAGCTTAGCACAAGGAGAGACCCAGTACTTC. It codes for CASSLAQGETQYF.

The chain employs TRBV20-1 and TRBJ1-2; TRBD1 agrees at 7 bases. CDR3 length: 14 amino acids. Per germline, CDR1 DFQATT and CDR2 SNEGSKA (reference sequence). V lost 5 bases to trimming and J lost 2 bases; unmatched junction nucleotides: 8. For the CDR3, the DNA is TGCAGTGCTGATTCCGGGACAGTAAACTATGGCTACACCTTC. It codes for CSADSGTVNYGYTF.

The J gene is TRBJ2-5, the V gene TRBV15; 11 nucleotides line up with TRBD2. Germline V gives CDR1 LNHNV, CDR2 YYDKDF (reference sequence). V shed 0 bases, J shed 4 bases, and the junction held 4 bases outside the gene matches. This CDR3 region has 16 residues. The CDR3 DNA reads TGTGCCACCAGCAGAGATAACCTAGCGGGAGGAGAGACCCAGTACTTC. This codes for CATSRDNLAGGETQYF.

The chain is built from TRBV29-1 and TRBJ1-2; the D is unclear. Germline CDR1 and CDR2: SQVTM and ANQGSEA. V was cut by 7 bases and J by 6 bases, with 12 bases left in between. The CDR3 has 11 residues. CDR3 loop: CSGDRADGYTF. Here the CDR3 DNA reads TGCAGCGGTGATAGGGCGGATGGCTACACCTTC.

This sequence joins TRBV11-2 and TRBJ2-1; 7 bases line up with TRBD2. This CDR3 has 18 amino acids. Germline V gives CDR1 SGHAT, CDR2 FQNNGV. Trimming at V came to 1 base and at J to 2 bases, leaving 11 bases not matched to a gene. The DNA for the CDR3 is TGTGCCAGCAGCTTAGGGGGAGGGCGGGTGCCCCCCTACAATGAGCAGTTCTTC. This sequence encodes CASSLGGGRVPPYNEQFF.

V and J are TRBV7-8 and TRBJ2-7; D is perhaps TRBD1 (6 bases). V was cut by 0 bases and J by 3 bases, with 9 bases left in between. CDR1 and CDR2 (germline): SGHVS, FQNEAQ. The CDR3 totals 14 residues. CDR3: CASSLAQGHYEQYF. CDR3 sequence (DNA): TGTGCCAGCAGCTTAGCACAGGGACACTACGAGCAGTACTTC.

V and J are TRBV15 and TRBJ2-7, with D unresolved. V dropped 0 bases and J dropped 3 bases, with 12 bases sitting between them. The CDR3 covers 15 residues. Germline V gene data show CDR1 as LNHNV and CDR2 as YYDKDF (reference sequence). In DNA form, the CDR3 reads TGTGCCACCAGCAGAGATCGATGGCGGTTCTACGAGCAGTACTTC. It is translated as CATSRDRWRFYEQYF.